Below, one TCR beta chain is given with its context. A single record per CDR3 protein comes from TCRdb applying MiXCR to the 5' RACE reads. Of about 550,000 distinct CDR3 sequences listed, more than 20% were seen once; the top ten hold approximately 0.49%. This sample is drawn from a study of identical twins. Deletions cut 7 bases from V and 0 bases from J, with 13 bases between. The CDR3 is 16 residues long. These data also formed part of another study, on yellow fever vaccine responses in identical twins. From that study: After vaccination, twins' T cell response reportedly seemed partly convergent, partly personalized.

The gene calls are TRBV12-3 or TRBV12-4 and TRBJ2-6; no firm D call. The sample was CD4+ T cells sorted from blood. The sequence came from a woman between 18 and 30 years old in good health. As DNA, the CDR3 is TGTGCCAGCACCCTCACAGCTCCCTCTGGGGCCAACGTCCTGACTTTC. Its protein is CASTLTAPSGANVLTF.